The entry that follows covers one T cell receptor (beta chain) sequence. This entry comes from a study of CD8+ T cells in alopecia areata. The CDR3 length is 11 residues. Germline CDR1 and CDR2: LGHNA and YSLEER. V was trimmed by 1 base and J by 9 bases, leaving 4 bases between them. RNA extraction was followed by reverse transcription into cDNA, which acted as the sequencing template. Here immunoSEQ multiplex PCR was the method, and the copy in TCRdb shows in-frame clones only, minus some. The sample contains around 29,000 clones, about 83% of which appear only once. The V gene is TRBV4-3, the J gene TRBJ2-1; no reliable D call. The sequenced sample consisted of NKG2D-low CD8+ T cells sorted from blood. This clonotype originated in a human donor with alopecia areata. The CDR3 region has the DNA TGCGCCAGCAGCCAAGGGAGTGAGCAGTTCTTC. Amino acids: CASSQGSEQFF.